This TCR beta chain appears in the sequencing data of a study of blood T cells in healthy people across ages. Study-wide context: Template switching retrieved approximately one barcoded beta molecule for each two T cells. Study-level findings and limits: Roughly linear age-related decline in beta diversity appeared, significant by age roughly 40. TCR beta diversity was tightly associated with the proportion of naive T cells.

Looked up from germline, CDR1 is MNHEY and CDR2 is SVGAGI. The CDR3 totals 15 residues. The V end lost 1 base, the J end lost 1 base, and 10 bases lay between the germline ends. The use of a sample-barcoded 5' primer and a J-beta primer mix characterized a second PCR of about 7 to 12 cycles. TCRdb re-called the 5' RACE reads through MiXCR, storing one row per CDR3 protein. The sample carries about 1.1 million distinct CDR3 sequences, more than 30% recorded once. As concerns this clonotype: Its target is unknown.

Isolation per sample recovered at least 6 million PBMCs. The sequence was collected from a young man in good health. Sequences were obtained from blood. V is TRBV6-5 and J is TRBJ1-1, with D possibly matching TRBD1 (5 bases). The chain's CDR3 is CASSYYTQGNTEAFF. CDR3 nucleotides: TGTGCCAGCAGTTACTATACCCAGGGGAACACTGAAGCTTTCTTT.